These 21 T cell receptor beta chains were sequenced from one sample in a study of STAT5B mutations in CD4+ large granular lymphocyte leukemia. TCRdb's copy holds only in-frame clones and misses some; the assay was immunoSEQ multiplex PCR. The data show 30,000 or so clones, more than 75% seen once. Material: CD4+ T cells from blood buffy coats. Receptor source: a human donor in good health.

The chain uses TRBV19 and TRBJ2-7, with TRBD2 identical over 7 bases. Per the germline V gene, CDR1 is LNHDA and CDR2 is SQIVND (reference sequence). The length of the CDR3 is 16 residues. Trimming took 3 bases from V and 2 from J; bases not matched to a gene: 10. The CDR3 reads CASSMGGGRRPYEQYF. In DNA form, the CDR3 reads TGTGCCAGTAGTATGGGGGGGGGACGTCGACCCTACGAGCAGTACTTC.

The chain uses TRBV7-2 and TRBJ1-6; no firm D call. The CDR3 is made up of 11 amino acids. Deletions cut 3 bases from V and 14 bases from J, with 8 bases between. Germline CDR1 is SGHTA and CDR2 is FQGNSA. The CDR3 region has the DNA TGTGCCAGCAGCTTCCTGCATACCCTCCACTTT. This encodes CASSFLHTLHF.

This chain connects TRBV30 to TRBJ2-1; tentatively, D is TRBD1 or TRBD2 (6 bases each). This CDR3 region has 14 residues. Germline V gene sequence: CDR1 GTSNPN, CDR2 SVGIG (reference sequence). V lost 4 bases to trimming and J lost 8 bases, with 18 bases between them. The CDR3 region is CAWNKLGGRDEQFF. In DNA, the CDR3 is TGTGCCTGGAATAAACTGGGGGGCCGGGATGAGCAGTTCTTC. Full variable domain (rest looked up from reference TRBV30 and TRBJ2-1): SQTIHQWPATLVQPVGSPLSLECTVEGTSNPNLYWYRQAAGRGLQLLFYSVGIGQISSEVPQNLSASRPQDRQFILSSKKLLLSDSGFYLCAWNKLGGRDEQFFGPGTRLTVL.

The chain couples TRBV7-8 to TRBJ2-7; D possibly corresponds to TRBD2 (5 bases). Germline lookup yields CDR1 SGHVS and CDR2 FQNEAQ. With 2 bases removed from V and 0 bases from J, the gap between germline ends came to 11 bases. The CDR3 is 15 amino acids. CDR3 amino acids: CASSLQAATSYEQYF. CDR3 DNA sequence: TGTGCCAGCAGCTTACAAGCGGCGACCTCCTACGAGCAGTACTTC.

The V and J genes are TRBV9 and TRBJ2-1; TRBD2 agrees at 7 bases. Unmatched junction bases numbered 3, after V lost 0 bases and J lost 3 bases. CDR3 length equals 15 residues. Germline CDR1 reads SGDLS; CDR2 reads YYNGEE. The CDR3 DNA reads TGTGCCAGCAGCGTAGAGAGCGGGATCTACAATGAGCAGTTCTTC. This encodes CASSVESGIYNEQFF.

The chain has TRBV11-3 and TRBJ2-2, with D unclear. Germline V gene data show CDR1 as SGHNT and CDR2 as YENEEA. The CDR3 is 14 residues long. V was cut by 5 bases and J by 2 bases, with 9 bases left in between. The CDR3, as DNA: TGTGCCAGCAGCCTACTTGGAAACACCGGGGAGCTGTTTTTT. This encodes CASSLLGNTGELFF.

The chain is built from TRBV4-1 and TRBJ1-2; unclear D gene. This CDR3 contains 15 residues. Germline values: CDR1 MGHRA, CDR2 YSYEKL. Trimming left V 0 bases short and J 2 bases short, with 10 bases between. CDR3 sequence (DNA): TGCGCCAGCAGCCAAGATCCGACGGTAAACTATGGCTACACCTTC. This gives the protein CASSQDPTVNYGYTF.

The chain joins TRBV5-1 to TRBJ2-1; perhaps D is TRBD1 or TRBD2 (5 bases each). V lost 4 bases to trimming and J lost 9 bases, with 20 bases between them. Germline CDR1 and CDR2: SGHRS and YFSETQ. The CDR3 totals 15 residues. As DNA, the CDR3 is TGCGCCAGCAGCCGAATGGGGCTAGCTTTCGGTGAGCAGTTCTTC. Its protein product is CASSRMGLAFGEQFF.

The gene calls are TRBV7-2 and TRBJ2-7; maybe TRBD2 (7 bases). Per the germline V gene, CDR1 is SGHTA and CDR2 is FQGNSA. CDR3 length: 14 residues. V was trimmed by 5 bases and J by 2 bases, leaving 13 bases between them. The CDR3 protein is CASSPRGGAYEQYF. The CDR3 DNA follows: TGTGCCAGCAGCCCTCGCGGGGGCGCCTACGAGCAGTACTTC.

The chain couples TRBV5-4 to TRBJ2-5; 7 bases are a match to TRBD2. The CDR3 sequence is 15 residues long. CDR1 and CDR2 (germline): SGHNT, YYREEE (reference sequence). The V and J ends lost 4 bases and 1 base, in that order; junction bases with no gene match: 7. DNA of the CDR3: TGTGCCAGCAGCGTGGGGGGGGGTGGCCAAGAGACCCAGTACTTC. It is translated as CASSVGGGGQETQYF. Based on the CDR3 plus reference TRBV5-4 and TRBJ2-5, the full variable domain is ETGVTQSPTHLIKTRGQQVTLRCSSQSGHNTVSWYQQALGQGPQFIFQYYREEENGRGNFPPRFSGLQFPNYSSELNVNALELDDSALYLCASSVGGGGQETQYFGPGTRLLVL.

This chain joins TRBV19 and TRBJ1-1, with 9 bases lining up with TRBD1. This CDR3 comprises 15 residues. Germline trimming cut 7 bases from V and 4 bases from J; bases unmatched to any gene: 10. The germline CDR1 and CDR2 sequences are LNHDA and SQIVND (reference sequence). The CDR3 DNA reads as TGTGCCAGTAAAGGACAGGGGTCGATTAGCACTGAAGCTTTCTTT. Its protein product is CASKGQGSISTEAFF. Based on the CDR3 plus reference TRBV19 and TRBJ1-1, the full variable domain is DGGITQSPKYLFRKEGQNVTLSCEQNLNHDAMYWYRQDPGQGLRLIYYSQIVNDFQKGDIAEGYSVSREKKESFPLTVTSAQKNPTAFYLCASKGQGSISTEAFFGQGTRLTVV.

The gene calls are TRBV5-1 and TRBJ2-7, with a tentative D call TRBD1 (6 bases). CDR1 and CDR2 from the germline V gene are SGHRS and YFSETQ. V was shortened by 4 bases and J by 0 bases, with 14 bases between the two germline ends. The CDR3 totals 15 residues. The CDR3 DNA follows: TGCGCCAGCAGCCAAATCTGGGACACCTCCTACGAGCAGTACTTC. Protein sequence: CASSQIWDTSYEQYF.

The chain combines TRBV14 with TRBJ1-2, with unresolved D. Per germline, CDR1 SGHDN and CDR2 FVKESK. Trimming left V 4 bases short and J 3 bases short, with 9 bases between. CDR3 length: 13 residues. The CDR3 region has the DNA TGTGCCAGCAGCCTCTTATCCTACTATGGCTACACCTTC. Protein: CASSLLSYYGYTF.

This CDR3 reads CASSPLAGGPNEQFF. DNA for the CDR3: TGTGCCAGCTCACCCCTAGCGGGGGGGCCCAATGAGCAGTTCTTC. The chain combines TRBV18 with TRBJ2-1; TRBD2 matches at 12 bases. The J segment lost 6 bases and the V segment lost 3 bases, leaving 3 bases of the junction unmatched. CDR1 and CDR2 (germline): KGHSH, LQKENI. This CDR3 has 15 amino acids.

The V and J genes are TRBV7-2 and TRBJ2-1; TRBD2 matches 11 bases. Trimming cost V 10 bases and J 1 base; bases outside gene matches: 9. Germline assignment: CDR1 SGHTA and CDR2 FQGNSA. The CDR3 has 16 residues. In DNA, the CDR3 is TGTGCCAACCGGCTAGCGGGAGGCCTTTCCTACAATGAGCAGTTCTTC. Amino acids: CANRLAGGLSYNEQFF.

The chain joins TRBV5-1 to TRBJ1-4; D perhaps matches TRBD1 (5 bases). V was pared by 4 bases and J by 8 bases, with 9 bases between. The CDR3 covers 12 residues. Germline V gives CDR1 SGHRS, CDR2 YFSETQ. In DNA form, the CDR3 reads TGCGCCAGCAGCCAGGGTAGAGAAAAACTGTTTTTT. The encoded protein is CASSQGREKLFF.

This clone was detected only a few times. This chain uses TRBV28 with TRBJ2-7; tentatively, D is TRBD1 (6 bases). CDR1 and CDR2 (germline): MDHEN, SYDVKM. Between the trimmed V and J ends, which lost 5 bases and 2 bases, there was a span of 10 bases. This CDR3 has 13 residues. This CDR3 reads CASSPGQTYEQYF. The CDR3 nucleotides are TGTGCCAGCAGTCCCGGACAGACCTACGAGCAGTACTTC.

V and J are TRBV29-1 and TRBJ1-1; weak D call: TRBD1 (5 bases). Germline lookup yields CDR1 SQVTM and CDR2 ANQGSEA. This CDR3 is built from 12 residues. V gave up 8 bases and J gave up 5 bases, with 15 bases separating them. In DNA, the CDR3 is TGCAGCTGGCGGGGCCGTGGGACTGAAGCTTTCTTT. It specifies CSWRGRGTEAFF.

The chain uses TRBV7-2 and TRBJ1-2; tentatively, D is TRBD1 (5 bases). This CDR3 spans 13 amino acids. Germline assignment: CDR1 SGHTA and CDR2 FQGNSA. Trimming shortened V by 5 bases and J by 8 bases, and 15 bases separated the two germline ends. The CDR3 is CASSRTVEGGYTF. As DNA, the CDR3 is TGTGCCAGCAGCCGCACGGTGGAGGGGGGCTACACCTTC.

The gene calls are TRBV13 and TRBJ2-2; D is undetermined. The V gene lost 3 bases and the J gene lost 6 bases, with 14 bases spanning the gap. Germline CDR1 and CDR2: PRHDT and FYEKMQ (reference sequence). The CDR3 covers 15 residues. DNA for the CDR3: TGTGCCAGCAGCTTGACAAGGACCTTTGCCGGGGAGCTGTTTTTT. As protein: CASSLTRTFAGELFF.

This sequence joins TRBV14 and TRBJ1-2; D possibly corresponds to TRBD1 (5 bases). V was trimmed by 0 bases and J by 8 bases, leaving 16 bases between them. Germline loops: CDR1 SGHDN, CDR2 FVKESK. The CDR3 contains 15 residues. Written as DNA, the CDR3 is TGTGCCAGCAGCCAAGATAAGGTCGGGGGGAACGGCTACACCTTC. Translation: CASSQDKVGGNGYTF.